These 28 T cell receptor beta chains originate from one sample sequenced in a study of T cells after yellow fever vaccination. TCRdb re-analysed the 5' RACE reads in MiXCR, keeping a single row per CDR3 protein. The table shows around 320,000 distinct CDR3 sequences, with around 4.3% occurring only once. This material consisted of PBMCs, taken 15 days after the yellow fever booster vaccination. Every receptor here comes from a man aged 18 to 30 who received the YFV17D yellow fever vaccine.

This clonotype was seen many times. V gene TRBV29-1 combines with J gene TRBJ2-4, with D maybe TRBD2 (6 bases). This CDR3 has 16 residues. V was pared by 5 bases and J by 8 bases, with 25 bases between. In germline, CDR1 is SQVTM, CDR2 ANQGSEA. The CDR3 DNA reads as TGCAGCGTTTCCGGGGTCGGGAAACCTAGCGATGACATTCAGTACTTC. The encoded protein is CSVSGVGKPSDDIQYF.

This clonotype has just a few counts. This CDR3 reads CASSLLDPRETQYF. DNA for the CDR3: TGCGCCAGCAGCCTTCTTGACCCCCGGGAGACCCAGTACTTC. The chain carries TRBV5-1 and TRBJ2-5; D is unresolved. Trimming left V 4 bases short and J 5 bases short, with 15 bases between. The CDR3 totals 14 residues. Germline CDR1 and CDR2: SGHRS and YFSETQ.

This clonotype was recorded at least ten times. This sequence joins TRBV4-3 and TRBJ1-1, with 10 bases identical to TRBD1. V lost 0 bases, J lost 12 bases, and 10 bases stayed unmatched. The CDR3 has 15 residues. The germline V gene encodes CDR1 LGHNA and CDR2 YSLEER. CDR3 sequence: CASSQETRQGAGTFF. The CDR3 region has the DNA TGCGCCAGCAGCCAAGAGACTCGACAGGGGGCGGGAACTTTCTTT.

There are many counts of this clonotype. The chain recombines TRBV11-2 with TRBJ2-2; perhaps TRBD2 as D (5 bases). CDR1 and CDR2 from the germline V gene are SGHAT and FQNNGV. Trimming took 8 bases from V and 0 from J, leaving 13 bases between them. CDR3 length equals 15 residues. The CDR3 nucleotides read TGTGCCAGCGGAGCGGCTAAGGCGAACACCGGGGAGCTGTTTTTT. Translating it yields CASGAAKANTGELFF.

This clonotype was found many times. The V gene is TRBV5-1, the J gene TRBJ2-5; possible D gene TRBD1, 6 bases. V was pared by 3 bases and J by 1 base, with 10 bases between. This CDR3 has 14 residues. In germline, CDR1 is SGHRS, CDR2 YFSETQ. CDR3 sequence: CASSSLDSQETQYF. CDR3 DNA sequence: TGCGCCAGCAGCTCCCTGGACAGCCAAGAGACCCAGTACTTC.

Note on this clonotype: A clone one base away is much larger, so this may be a read error. The chain employs TRBV4-3 and TRBJ2-7; 8 nucleotides align to TRBD2. The CDR3 totals 16 residues. The V gene's germline CDR1 is LGHNA and CDR2 YSLEER. CDR3 residues: CASGQDWRGVTYEQYF. CDR3 in DNA: TGCGCCAGCGGCCAAGATTGGCGGGGGGTAACCTACGAGCAGTACTTC.

The rearrangement uses TRBV7-2 and TRBJ2-7, with 14 bases aligning to TRBD2. CDR3 length: 17 amino acids. Germline CDR1 is SGHTA and CDR2 is FQGNSA. After removal of 5 bases from V and 1 base from J, the junction contained 7 bases not matched to a gene. The CDR3 loop is CASSGGTSGGYSYEQYF. The CDR3 DNA is TGTGCCAGCAGCGGCGGGACTAGCGGGGGATATTCCTACGAGCAGTACTTC.

In this sample, this clonotype turned up a few times. The chain carries TRBV10-3 and TRBJ2-5; TRBD2 aligns across 11 bases. V was clipped by 4 bases and J by 4 bases; unmatched bases: 2. CDR1 and CDR2 (germline): ENHRY, SYGVKD. There are 14 residues in the CDR3. Here the CDR3 DNA reads TGTGCCATCAGTGTAGCGGGGGGGCCAGAGACCCAGTACTTC. Its protein product is CAISVAGGPETQYF.

This clonotype showed up many times. The V call is TRBV5-1, the J call TRBJ2-1; D ambiguous. The CDR3 loop spans 17 amino acids. From germline, CDR1 is SGHRS and CDR2 YFSETQ. V was cut by 0 bases and J by 3 bases, with 16 bases left in between. CDR3 sequence reads: CASSLADPGPLYNEQFF. DNA of the CDR3: TGCGCCAGCAGCTTGGCTGACCCCGGGCCCCTCTACAATGAGCAGTTCTTC.

This clonotype was recorded many times. V and J are TRBV7-2 and TRBJ1-4, with D perhaps matching TRBD1 (5 bases). Germline-derived CDR1 and CDR2 are SGHTA and FQGNSA. Trimming cost V 3 bases and J 7 bases, with 18 bases left between them. The CDR3 runs to 16 residues. This chain's CDR3 is CASSFSFEQAREKLFF. In DNA, the CDR3 is TGTGCCAGCAGCTTCTCTTTCGAACAGGCGCGTGAAAAACTGTTTTTT.

The chain joins TRBV2 to TRBJ2-7; D gene ambiguous. V was shortened by 3 bases and J by 1 base, with 7 bases between the two germline ends. The CDR3 is 13 residues long. The germline CDR1 and CDR2 sequences are SNHLY and FYNNEI. CDR3 coding DNA: TGTGCCAGCAGTGATCCCAGGTCCTACGAGCAGTACTTC. Its protein is CASSDPRSYEQYF. The whole variable domain, filled in from reference TRBV2 and TRBJ2-7, reads EPEVTQTPSHQVTQMGQEVILRCVPISNHLYFYWYRQILGQKVEFLVSFYNNEISEKSEIFDDQFSVERPDGSNFTLKIRSTKLEDSAMYFCASSDPRSYEQYFGPGTRLTVT.

This clonotype was found many times. V is TRBV5-6 and J is TRBJ1-3; D uncertain. CDR3 length equals 14 residues. Germline loops: CDR1 SGHDT, CDR2 YYEEEE. Trimming pared 0 bases from V and 0 bases from J, leaving 4 bases between. DNA of the CDR3: TGTGCCAGCAGCTTGGAGAGCTCTGGAAACACCATATATTTT. This sequence encodes CASSLESSGNTIYF.

The chain joins TRBV29-1 to TRBJ2-2, with D tentatively TRBD1 (5 bases). Trimming cost V 4 bases and J 4 bases, with 13 bases left between them. This CDR3 spans 14 amino acids. Germline CDR1 and CDR2: SQVTM and ANQGSEA. The CDR3 loop is CSVANRLTTGELFF. The CDR3 DNA follows: TGCAGCGTTGCTAACAGGCTCACCACCGGGGAGCTGTTTTTT.

This chain links TRBV7-6 with TRBJ2-3, with a possible D match to TRBD2 (5 bases). The CDR3 runs to 15 residues. The V gene lost 2 bases and the J gene lost 6 bases, with 15 bases spanning the gap. Germline V lookup: CDR1 SGHVS, CDR2 FNYEAQ. The CDR3 is CASSLSIQAVDTQYF. The CDR3 DNA reads TGTGCCAGCAGCTTATCCATCCAAGCGGTCGATACGCAGTATTTT.

This clonotype was seen repeatedly, ten times or more. The V call is TRBV4-3, the J call TRBJ2-3; no firm D call. From germline, CDR1 is LGHNA and CDR2 YSLEER. The CDR3 contains 15 residues. Trimming took 6 bases from V and 0 from J, leaving 13 bases between them. In DNA, the CDR3 is TGCGCCAGCAGACAGCTGGCTCGGAGCACAGATACGCAGTATTTT. Translating gives CASRQLARSTDTQYF.

The V call is TRBV11-2, the J call TRBJ2-3; 9 bases map to TRBD2. CDR3 length: 15 amino acids. Germline lookup yields CDR1 SGHAT and CDR2 FQNNGV. The trim removed 2 bases at V and 8 bases at J, leaving 8 bases unmatched. CDR3 DNA: TGTGCCAGCAGCTTAACCCAGCCTAGCGGGGCTACGCAGTATTTT. Translation: CASSLTQPSGATQYF.

The chain uses TRBV29-1 and TRBJ2-1, with D perhaps being TRBD1 or TRBD2 (6 bases each). V was clipped by 5 bases and J by 4 bases, with 15 bases between them. The germline CDR1 and CDR2 sequences are SQVTM and ANQGSEA. The CDR3 runs 14 residues. The CDR3 DNA follows: TGCAGCGTTACGGGGGCCTTACAATACAATGAGCAGTTCTTC. This gives the protein CSVTGALQYNEQFF.

This clonotype showed up just a few times. This chain joins TRBV7-3 and TRBJ2-3; tentatively, D is TRBD2 (6 bases). Per germline, CDR1 SGHTA and CDR2 FQGTGA. Trimming removed 3 bases at V and 3 bases at J, with 13 bases between. The CDR3 covers 15 residues. The CDR3 DNA is TGTGCCAGCAGCTTTTACGGGGGTTTGACAGATACGCAGTATTTT. The encoded protein is CASSFYGGLTDTQYF.

This clonotype has only a few counts. The chain uses TRBV5-4 and TRBJ2-4; possible D gene TRBD1, 6 bases. Germline V lookup: CDR1 SGHNT, CDR2 YYREEE (reference sequence). V was shortened by 4 bases and J by 8 bases, with 16 bases between the two germline ends. This CDR3 contains 14 residues. The CDR3 sequence: CASSKTGGGDIQYF. CDR3 nucleotide sequence: TGTGCCAGCAGCAAGACAGGCGGAGGAGACATTCAGTACTTC.

This clonotype was detected only a few times. This chain connects TRBV11-2 to TRBJ1-6; 9 bases line up with TRBD1. The trim removed 4 bases at V and 7 bases at J, leaving 5 bases unmatched. Germline V CDR1 and CDR2: SGHAT, FQNNGV. The CDR3 consists of 15 residues. This chain's CDR3 is CASSSRTGDNSPLHF. Written as DNA, the CDR3 is TGTGCCAGCAGCTCCCGGACAGGGGACAATTCACCCCTCCACTTT.

This chain connects TRBV7-9 to TRBJ2-1, with TRBD2 identical over 7 bases. J lost 4 bases, V lost 5 bases, and 11 bases had no gene match. CDR3 size: 16 residues. Per the germline V gene, CDR1 is SEHNR and CDR2 is FQNEAQ (reference sequence). As DNA, the CDR3 is TGTGCCAGCAGCCCGGTTTGGGGGGGAACGTACAATGAGCAGTTCTTC. Its protein product is CASSPVWGGTYNEQFF.

This clonotype was seen repeatedly, ten times or more. Here the CDR3 reads CASSHSLTILNTEAFF. The CDR3 nucleotides read TGTGCCAGCAGCCATTCCCTGACCATCTTGAACACTGAAGCTTTCTTT. The chain uses TRBV3-1 and TRBJ1-1; no reliable D call. This CDR3 contains 16 residues. Germline CDR1 is LGHDT and CDR2 is YNNKEL (reference sequence). The V gene lost 3 bases and the J gene lost 0 bases, with 14 bases spanning the gap.

The rearrangement joins TRBV5-1 to TRBJ1-1; no firm D call. Germline V gene sequence: CDR1 SGHRS, CDR2 YFSETQ. CDR3 length: 17 amino acids. V lost 4 bases and J 0 bases, leaving 19 bases between the germline ends. The CDR3 DNA reads TGCGCCAGCAGCCCCGATCCCTGGGCGTTAATGAACACTGAAGCTTTCTTT. Protein sequence: CASSPDPWALMNTEAFF. The complete variable domain, with remaining parts taken from reference TRBV5-1 and TRBJ1-1, reads KAGVTQTPRYLIKTRGQQVTLSCSPISGHRSVSWYQQTPGQGLQFLFEYFSETQRNKGNFPGRFSGRQFSNSRSEMNVSTLELGDSALYLCASSPDPWALMNTEAFFGQGTRLTVV.

This chain links TRBV12-3 or TRBV12-4 with TRBJ1-3; 8 bases line up with TRBD1. This CDR3 spans 15 amino acids. V was clipped by 5 bases and J by 10 bases; unmatched bases: 13. The CDR3 nucleotides read TGTGCCAGCAGTCGTCCCGGGACAGGTTTGGAGACCATATATTTT. Translating it yields CASSRPGTGLETIYF.

The chain has TRBV29-1 and TRBJ1-1; 7 nucleotides agree with TRBD1. Germline CDR1 SQVTM, CDR2 ANQGSEA. The CDR3 runs to 14 residues. Trimming at V came to 7 bases and at J to 4 bases, leaving 12 bases not matched to a gene. CDR3 DNA sequence: TGCAGCGCCCAAACGCAGGGGGTGAGCACTGAAGCTTTCTTT. It is translated as CSAQTQGVSTEAFF.

Ten or more counts support this clonotype. V usage is TRBV12-5 and J usage is TRBJ2-5; 9 bases are shared with TRBD2. CDR1 is LGHNT, CDR2 FRNRAP, per germline. The CDR3 extends over 16 amino acids. V lost 2 bases, J lost 3 bases, and 7 bases stayed unmatched. This chain's CDR3 is CASGLPIWTSEETQYF. CDR3 sequence (DNA): TGTGCTAGTGGTTTGCCCATATGGACTAGCGAAGAGACCCAGTACTTC.

This clonotype was counted ten times or more. The CDR3 nucleotides read TGTGCCAGCAGCTTAACTAGCTCCCTCTACAATGAGCAGTTCTTC. This gives the protein CASSLTSSLYNEQFF. J is TRBJ2-1 and V is TRBV7-9; the D gene is possibly TRBD2 (6 bases). The CDR3 covers 15 residues. The V gene's germline CDR1 is SEHNR and CDR2 FQNEAQ (reference sequence). Trimming removed 2 bases at V and 3 bases at J, with 11 bases between. Looking up the rest from reference TRBV7-9 and TRBJ2-1 gives the full variable domain: DTGVSQNPRHKITKRGQNVTFRCDPISEHNRLYWYRQTLGQGPEFLTYFQNEAQLEKSRLLSDRFSAERPKGSFSTLEIQRTEQGDSAMYLCASSLTSSLYNEQFFGPGTRLTVL.

This clonotype was counted at least ten times. This chain connects TRBV10-2 to TRBJ2-1; D unresolved. Trimming pared 8 bases from V and 3 bases from J, leaving 11 bases between. Germline assignment: CDR1 WSHSY and CDR2 SAAADI. This CDR3 region has 13 residues. The CDR3 loop reads CASGEDGYNEQFF. In nucleotides, the CDR3 is TGCGCCAGCGGGGAAGACGGCTACAATGAGCAGTTCTTC.